This T cell receptor beta chain emerged from a study of blood T cell repertoires in COVID-19. Overall study context: The United States, Italy and Spain supplied acute and convalescent COVID-19 samples. In each case, the material was cDNA or gDNA derived from T cells, B-cell-depleted T cells, or PBMCs.

Under the authors' procedure: Researchers report that nucleated cell counts were estimated from reference gene primer amplification. Only in-frame clones appear in the TCRdb table, and some are missing; sequencing was by immunoSEQ multiplex PCR. Clone size and the V and J calls come from that table; the DNA yielded D and trimming. The data show about 210,000 clones, approximately 90% seen once. CDR1 is MNHEY, CDR2 SVGEGT, per germline. This CDR3 region has 17 residues. Trimming cost V 5 bases and J 7 bases; bases outside gene matches: 16. V and J are TRBV6-2 or TRBV6-3 and TRBJ2-3, with TRBD2 matching over 9 bases. The source is a woman aged 40 to 55 with acute or convalescent COVID-19. Sequenced: peripheral blood. The CDR3 reads CASSQGLERGAQNTQYF. For the CDR3, the DNA is TGTGCCAGCAGTCAGGGTTTGGAGCGGGGGGCCCAGAATACGCAGTATTTT.